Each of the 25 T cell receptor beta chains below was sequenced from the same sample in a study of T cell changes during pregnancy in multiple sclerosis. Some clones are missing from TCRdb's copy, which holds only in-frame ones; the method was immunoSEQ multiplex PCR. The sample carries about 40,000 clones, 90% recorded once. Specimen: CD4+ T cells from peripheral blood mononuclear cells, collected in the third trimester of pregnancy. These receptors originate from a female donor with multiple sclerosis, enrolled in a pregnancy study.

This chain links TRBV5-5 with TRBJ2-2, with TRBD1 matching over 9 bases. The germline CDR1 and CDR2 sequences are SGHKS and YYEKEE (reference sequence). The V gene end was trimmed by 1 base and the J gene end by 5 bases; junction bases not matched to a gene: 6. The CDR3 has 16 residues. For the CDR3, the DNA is TGTGCCAGCAGCTTGACAGGGGGCGCCGGAACCGGGGAGCTGTTTTTT. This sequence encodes CASSLTGGAGTGELFF.

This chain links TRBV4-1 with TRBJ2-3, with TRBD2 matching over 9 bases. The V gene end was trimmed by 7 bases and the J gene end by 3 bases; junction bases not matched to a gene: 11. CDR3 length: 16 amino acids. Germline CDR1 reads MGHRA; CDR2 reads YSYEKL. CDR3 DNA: TGCGCCAGCACCCCTGCTAGCGGGACTATTACAGATACGCAGTATTTT. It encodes CASTPASGTITDTQYF.

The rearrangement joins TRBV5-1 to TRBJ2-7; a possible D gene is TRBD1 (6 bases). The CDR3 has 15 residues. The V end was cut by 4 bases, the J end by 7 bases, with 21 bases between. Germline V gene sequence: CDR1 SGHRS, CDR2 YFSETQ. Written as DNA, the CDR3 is TGCGCCAGCAGCCTCGTGGCTAGGGGGTCGCGGGAGCAGTACTTC. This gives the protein CASSLVARGSREQYF.

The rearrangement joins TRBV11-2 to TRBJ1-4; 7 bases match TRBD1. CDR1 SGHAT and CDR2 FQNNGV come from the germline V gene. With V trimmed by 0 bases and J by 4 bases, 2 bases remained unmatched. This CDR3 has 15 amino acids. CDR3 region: CASSLDRGNNEKLFF. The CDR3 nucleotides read TGTGCCAGCAGCTTAGACAGGGGGAATAATGAAAAACTGTTTTTT.

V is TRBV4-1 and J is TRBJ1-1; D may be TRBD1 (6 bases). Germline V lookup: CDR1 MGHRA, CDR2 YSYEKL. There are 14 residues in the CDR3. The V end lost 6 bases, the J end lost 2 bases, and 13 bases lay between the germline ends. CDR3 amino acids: CASRPPGQNTEAFF. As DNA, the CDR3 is TGCGCCAGCAGACCCCCGGGACAAAACACTGAAGCTTTCTTT.

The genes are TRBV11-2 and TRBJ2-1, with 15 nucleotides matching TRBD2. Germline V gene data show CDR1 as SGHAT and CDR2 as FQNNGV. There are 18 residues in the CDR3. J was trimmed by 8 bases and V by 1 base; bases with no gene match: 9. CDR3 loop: CASSLGGLAGGGGDEQFF. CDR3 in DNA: TGTGCCAGCAGCTTAGGGGGACTAGCGGGAGGTGGGGGCGATGAGCAGTTCTTC. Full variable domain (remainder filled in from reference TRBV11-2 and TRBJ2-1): EAGVAQSPRYKIIEKRQSVAFWCNPISGHATLYWYQQILGQGPKLLIQFQNNGVVDDSQLPKDRFSAERLKGVDSTLKIQPAKLEDSAVYLCASSLGGLAGGGGDEQFFGPGTRLTVL.

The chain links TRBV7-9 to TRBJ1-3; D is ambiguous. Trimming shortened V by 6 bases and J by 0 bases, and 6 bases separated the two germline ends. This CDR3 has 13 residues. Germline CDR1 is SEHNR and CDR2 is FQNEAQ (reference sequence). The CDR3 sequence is CASSVYSGNTIYF. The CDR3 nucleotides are TGTGCCAGCAGTGTTTACTCTGGAAACACCATATATTTT.

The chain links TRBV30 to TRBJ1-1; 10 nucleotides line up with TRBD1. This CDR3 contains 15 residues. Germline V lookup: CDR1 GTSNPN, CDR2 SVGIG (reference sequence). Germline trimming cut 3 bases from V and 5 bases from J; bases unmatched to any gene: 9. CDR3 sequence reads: CAWRPGQGYTTEAFF. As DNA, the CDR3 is TGTGCCTGGAGACCGGGACAGGGGTATACGACTGAAGCTTTCTTT.

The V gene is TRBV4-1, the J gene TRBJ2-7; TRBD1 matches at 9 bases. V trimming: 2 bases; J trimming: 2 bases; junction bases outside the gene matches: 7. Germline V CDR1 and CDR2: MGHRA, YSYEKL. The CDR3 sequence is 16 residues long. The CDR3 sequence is CASSQIPTGGAYEQYF. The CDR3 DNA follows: TGCGCCAGCAGCCAAATTCCGACAGGGGGGGCCTACGAGCAGTACTTC.

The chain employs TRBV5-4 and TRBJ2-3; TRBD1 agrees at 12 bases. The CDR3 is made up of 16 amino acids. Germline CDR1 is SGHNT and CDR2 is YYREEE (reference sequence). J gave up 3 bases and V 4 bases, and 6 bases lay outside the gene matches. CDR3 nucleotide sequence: TGTGCCAGCAGCACCCCGGGACAGGGGGCGACAGATACGCAGTATTTT. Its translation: CASSTPGQGATDTQYF.

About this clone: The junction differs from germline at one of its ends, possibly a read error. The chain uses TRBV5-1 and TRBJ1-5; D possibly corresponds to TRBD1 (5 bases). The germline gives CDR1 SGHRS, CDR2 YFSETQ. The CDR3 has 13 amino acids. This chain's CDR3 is CASSFQGNQPQHF. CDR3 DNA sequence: TGCGCCAGCAGCTTCCAGGGCAACCAGCCCCAGCATTTT.

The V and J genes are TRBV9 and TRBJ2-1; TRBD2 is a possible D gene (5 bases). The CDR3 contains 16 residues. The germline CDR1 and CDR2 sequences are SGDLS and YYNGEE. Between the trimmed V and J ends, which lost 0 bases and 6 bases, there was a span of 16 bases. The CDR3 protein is CASSVESGIFPNEQFF. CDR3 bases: TGTGCCAGCAGCGTAGAATCCGGGATTTTCCCCAATGAGCAGTTCTTC.

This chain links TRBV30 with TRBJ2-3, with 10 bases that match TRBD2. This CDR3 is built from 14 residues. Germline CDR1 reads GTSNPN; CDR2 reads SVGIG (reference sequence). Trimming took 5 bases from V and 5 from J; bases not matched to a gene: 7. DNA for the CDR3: TGTGCCTGGGGTAGCGGGAGGCGTGTAGATACGCAGTATTTT. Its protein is CAWGSGRRVDTQYF.

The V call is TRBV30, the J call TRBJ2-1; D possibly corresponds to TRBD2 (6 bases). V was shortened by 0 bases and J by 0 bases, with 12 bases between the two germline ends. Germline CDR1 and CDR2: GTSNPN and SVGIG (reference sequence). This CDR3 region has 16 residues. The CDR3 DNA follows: TGTGCCTGGAGTGTAGGGACTCGTAGCTCCTACAATGAGCAGTTCTTC. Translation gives CAWSVGTRSSYNEQFF.

CDR3 bases: TGTGCCAGCAGCATACTCGACAGTTCGATTGGAAACACCATATATTTT. Protein: CASSILDSSIGNTIYF. The chain combines TRBV9 with TRBJ1-3, with a possible D match to TRBD1 (5 bases). CDR1 SGDLS and CDR2 YYNGEE come from the germline V gene. V dropped 4 bases and J dropped 3 bases, with 17 bases sitting between them. The CDR3 totals 16 residues.

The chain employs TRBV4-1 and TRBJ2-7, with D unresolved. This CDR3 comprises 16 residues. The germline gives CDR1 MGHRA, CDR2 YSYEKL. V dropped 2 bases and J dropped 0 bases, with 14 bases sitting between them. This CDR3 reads CASSQPASGSSYEQYF. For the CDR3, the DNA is TGCGCCAGCAGCCAACCCGCTTCCGGTAGCTCCTACGAGCAGTACTTC.

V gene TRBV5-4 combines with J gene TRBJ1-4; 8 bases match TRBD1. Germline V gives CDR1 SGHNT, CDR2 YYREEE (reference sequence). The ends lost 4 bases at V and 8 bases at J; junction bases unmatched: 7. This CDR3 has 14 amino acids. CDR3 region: CASSPGQGREKLFF. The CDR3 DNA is TGTGCCAGCAGCCCCGGACAGGGAAGGGAAAAACTGTTTTTT.

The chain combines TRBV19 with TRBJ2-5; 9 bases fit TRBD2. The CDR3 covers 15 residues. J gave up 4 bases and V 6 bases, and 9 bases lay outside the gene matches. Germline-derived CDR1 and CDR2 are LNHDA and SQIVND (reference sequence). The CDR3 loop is CASRPLSGRGETQYF. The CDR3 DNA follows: TGTGCCAGTAGGCCCCTTAGCGGGAGAGGAGAGACCCAGTACTTC.

The CDR3 region has the DNA TGTGCCAGCAGGCGTCTGCCAACCGGGGAGCTGTTTTTT. It is translated as CASRRLPTGELFF. The V and J genes are TRBV6-5 and TRBJ2-2; D is uncertain. Per the germline V gene, CDR1 is MNHEY and CDR2 is SVGAGI. V lost 6 bases to trimming and J lost 5 bases, with 10 bases between them. The CDR3 is 13 residues long.

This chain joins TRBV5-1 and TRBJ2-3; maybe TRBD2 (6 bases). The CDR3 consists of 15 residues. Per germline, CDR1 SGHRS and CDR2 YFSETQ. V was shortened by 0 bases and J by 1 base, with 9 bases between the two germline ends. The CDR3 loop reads CASSLAAGRTDTQYF. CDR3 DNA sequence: TGCGCCAGCAGCTTGGCGGCGGGACGCACAGATACGCAGTATTTT.

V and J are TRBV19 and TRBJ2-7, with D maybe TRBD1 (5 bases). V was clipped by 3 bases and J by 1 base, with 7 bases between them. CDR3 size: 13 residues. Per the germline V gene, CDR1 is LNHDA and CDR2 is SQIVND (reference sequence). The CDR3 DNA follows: TGTGCCAGTAGTATGTCAGGGTCCTACGAGCAGTACTTC. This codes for CASSMSGSYEQYF.

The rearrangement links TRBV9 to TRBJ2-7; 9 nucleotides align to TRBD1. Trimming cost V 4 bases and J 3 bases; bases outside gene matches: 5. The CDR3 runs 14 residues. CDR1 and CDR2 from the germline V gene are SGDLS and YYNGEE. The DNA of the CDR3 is TGTGCCAGCAGCTTCCGGGACAGGGACTACGAGCAGTACTTC. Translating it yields CASSFRDRDYEQYF.

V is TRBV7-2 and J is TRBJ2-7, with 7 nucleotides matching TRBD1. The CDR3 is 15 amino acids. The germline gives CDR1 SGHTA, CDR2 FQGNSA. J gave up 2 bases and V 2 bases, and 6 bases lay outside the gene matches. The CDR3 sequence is CASSLFGTEAYEQYF. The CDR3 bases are TGTGCCAGCAGCTTATTCGGGACAGAGGCCTACGAGCAGTACTTC.

The CDR3 region has the DNA TGTGCCTGGAGCCTTTCGACAGGGGGAGAGACCCAGTACTTC. Translated, it gives CAWSLSTGGETQYF. The chain has TRBV30 and TRBJ2-5; 9 bases fit TRBD1. Germline assignment: CDR1 GTSNPN and CDR2 SVGIG (reference sequence). The CDR3 is 14 amino acids. With V trimmed by 3 bases and J by 4 bases, 6 bases remained unmatched.

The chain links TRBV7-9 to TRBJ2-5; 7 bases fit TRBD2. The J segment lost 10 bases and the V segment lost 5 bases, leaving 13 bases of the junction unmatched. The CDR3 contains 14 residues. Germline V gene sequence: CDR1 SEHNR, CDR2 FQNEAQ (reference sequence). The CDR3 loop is CASSPTASGSFQYF. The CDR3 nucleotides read TGTGCCAGCAGCCCGACCGCTAGCGGATCTTTCCAGTACTTC.